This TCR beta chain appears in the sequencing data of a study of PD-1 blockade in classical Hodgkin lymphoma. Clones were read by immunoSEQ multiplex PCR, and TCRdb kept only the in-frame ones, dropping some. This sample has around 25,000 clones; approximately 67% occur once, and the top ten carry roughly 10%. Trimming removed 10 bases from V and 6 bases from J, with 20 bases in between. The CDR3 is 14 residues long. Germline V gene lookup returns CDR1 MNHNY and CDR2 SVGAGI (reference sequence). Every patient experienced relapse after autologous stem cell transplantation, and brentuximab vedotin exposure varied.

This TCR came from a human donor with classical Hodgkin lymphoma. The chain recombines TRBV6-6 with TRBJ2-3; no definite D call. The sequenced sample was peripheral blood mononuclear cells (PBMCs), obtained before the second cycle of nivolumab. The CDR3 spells CATTTPLEPDTQYF. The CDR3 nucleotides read TGTGCCACTACCACGCCACTTGAACCCGATACGCAGTATTTT.